The 27 T cell receptor gamma chains below were found in one sample sequenced in a study of gamma-delta chains in newborns, infants, children. TCRdb reprocessed the reads using CATT. The sample lists 2,600 or so gamma-chain clones; roughly two fifths were seen once. Sequencing was carried out using blood. The origin of the receptors is a child who was a newborn, infant or young child, either healthy, febrile or measles-vaccinated (not recorded which).

The V gene is listed as TRGV9; no J gene was called. CDR3 length: 10 residues. Germline V gene lookup returns CDR1 GITISATS and CDR2 ISYDGTV (reference sequence). CDR3 residues: CAVWGHSILF. CDR3 in DNA: TGTGCCGTGTGGGGGCATAGTATACTCTTT.

This chain joins TRGV3 and TRGJ1 or TRGJ2. In the absence of a J gene in TCRdb, the DNA was matched to germline to assign it here. V lost 0 bases and J lost 8; bases outside the gene matches: 10. The CDR3 is 14 residues long. Germline lookup yields CDR1 VTNTFY and CDR2 YDVSTARD (reference sequence). The CDR3 sequence: CATWDRRYPHKKLF. As DNA, the CDR3 is TGTGCCACCTGGGACAGGCGGTATCCCCATAAGAAACTCTTT.

V usage is TRGV9 and J usage is TRGJP. No J gene was available from TCRdb, and it was assigned here by a germline match of the DNA. The CDR3 contains 16 residues. CDR1 is GITISATS and CDR2 is ISYDGTV in the germline V gene (reference sequence). The ends lost 3 bases at V and 7 bases at J; junction bases unmatched: 6. CDR3 DNA: TGTGCCTTGTGGGAGCTCGGCGAGTTGGGCAAAAAAATCAAGGTATTT. Protein: CALWELGELGKKIKVF.

This clone came up a few times. CDR3 DNA sequence: TGTGCCACCTGTGTTTCGAATTATTATAAGAAACTCTTT. Translating it yields CATCVSNYYKKLF. V usage is TRGV4 and J usage is TRGJ1 or TRGJ2. Unmatched junction bases numbered 6, after V lost 7 bases and J lost 0 bases. The CDR3 covers 13 residues. The germline V gene has CDR1 EGSTGY and CDR2 YDSYTSSV.

The chain carries TRGV4 and TRGJ1 or TRGJ2. There are 14 residues in the CDR3. With 1 base clipped from V and 2 bases from J, the junction kept 5 bases outside the gene matches. Germline lookup yields CDR1 EGSTGY and CDR2 YDSYTSSV. As DNA, the CDR3 is TGTGCCACCTGGGATGGTGCGTATTATTATAAGAAACTCTTT. Translation: CATWDGAYYYKKLF.

This chain's CDR3 is CATWDGRDKELF. The CDR3 bases are TGTGCCACCTGGGATGGGCGAGATAAGGAACTCTTT. The J gene is uncalled and the V gene is TRGV4. Germline CDR1 EGSTGY, CDR2 YDSYTSSV. This CDR3 is 12 amino acids long.

There are a few counts of this clone. The rearrangement links TRGV9 to TRGJP. In the absence of a J gene in TCRdb, the DNA was matched to germline to assign it here. V dropped 0 bases and J dropped 4; count of bases not matched to a gene: 3. The germline CDR1 and CDR2 sequences are GITISATS and ISYDGTV (reference sequence). The CDR3 is 17 amino acids. The DNA of the CDR3 is TGTGCCTTGTGGGAGGTGCGCCAAGAGTTGGGCAAAAAAATCAAGGTATTT. Translation: CALWEVRQELGKKIKVF.

Only a few counts were recorded for this clone. J is TRGJ1 or TRGJ2 and V is TRGV3. As TCRdb names no J gene, one was assigned here on the basis of a DNA match to germline. The CDR3 is 11 amino acids. Germline V lookup: CDR1 VTNTFY, CDR2 YDVSTARD (reference sequence). Trimming at V came to 4 bases and at J to 7 bases, leaving 4 bases not matched to a gene. The CDR3 DNA is TGTGCCACCTGGGAAAAATATAAGAAACTCTTT. Its translation is CATWEKYKKLF.

V is TRGV2 and J is TRGJP1. TCRdb lists no J gene, so it was determined here by aligning the DNA to germline. Germline V gives CDR1 EGSNGY, CDR2 YDSYNSKV. V trimming: 0 bases; J trimming: 3 bases; junction bases outside the gene matches: 4. This CDR3 has 15 amino acids. The CDR3 DNA follows: TGTGCCACCTGGGACGGGCCATCCACTGGTTGGTTCAAGATATTT. Its translation is CATWDGPSTGWFKIF.

Notes on this clone: A single base separates this from a much larger clone, so it may be a read error. The chain combines TRGV3 with TRGJ1 or TRGJ2. Here the J gene was assigned by germline matching of the DNA, as TCRdb has none. J gave up 12 bases and V 0 bases, and 5 bases lay outside the gene matches. This CDR3 region has 11 residues. CDR1 VTNTFY and CDR2 YDVSTARD come from the germline V gene (reference sequence). In DNA, the CDR3 is TGTGCCACCTGGGACAGGCGGAGGAAACTCTTT. It is translated as CATWDRRRKLF.

The table lists this clone with a few counts. At the DNA level, this CDR3 is encoded by other sequences in the same sample as well. The chain is built from TRGV4 and TRGJ1 or TRGJ2. The J gene comes from matching the DNA to germline here; TCRdb lacks it. The CDR3 runs 12 residues. V lost 2 bases to trimming and J lost 4 bases; unmatched junction nucleotides: 2. Germline assignment: CDR1 EGSTGY and CDR2 YDSYTSSV. The CDR3 reads CATWDDYYKKLF. In nucleotides, the CDR3 is TGTGCCACCTGGGATGACTATTATAAGAAACTCTTT.

This clone was seen a handful of times. A junction end diverges from the germline sequence, so it may reflect a read error. This chain links TRGV3 with TRGJ1 or TRGJ2. CDR3 length: 16 residues. Looked up from germline, CDR1 is VTNTFY and CDR2 is YDVSTARD (reference sequence). The CDR3 DNA reads as TGTGCCACCTGGGACCCCCCGGGGGCAAATTATTATAAGAAGCTCTTT. Its translation is CATWDPPGANYYKKLF.

No call exists for the J gene, whereas the V gene is TRGV4. This CDR3 has 14 amino acids. Germline V gives CDR1 EGSTGY, CDR2 YDSYTSSV. The CDR3 DNA reads as TGTGCCACCTGGGCCCCGGTCAGTTATTATAAGGAACTCTTT. It specifies CATWAPVSYYKELF.

A word on this clone: This may be a read error, as it is one base from a much larger clone. This CDR3 reads CATWDVYYKKLF. CDR3 nucleotides: TGTGCCACCTGGGATGTTTATTATAAGAAACTCTTT. The chain recombines TRGV4 with TRGJ1 or TRGJ2. The J gene comes from matching the DNA to germline here; TCRdb lacks it. Losses at the gene ends were 2 bases for V and 3 bases for J; bases not matched to a gene: 1. The CDR3 is made up of 12 amino acids. Per germline, CDR1 EGSTGY and CDR2 YDSYTSSV.

This clone was seen only a few times. The chain recombines TRGV4 with TRGJ1 or TRGJ2. TCRdb leaves out the J gene; it was filled in here by matching the DNA to germline. CDR3 length: 13 residues. Losses at the gene ends were 1 base for V and 3 bases for J; bases not matched to a gene: 3. Germline V gives CDR1 EGSTGY, CDR2 YDSYTSSV. The CDR3 here is CATWDGLYYKKLF. Written as DNA, the CDR3 is TGTGCCACCTGGGATGGACTTTATTATAAGAAACTCTTT.

This clone showed up just a few times. The J gene is TRGJ1 or TRGJ2, the V gene TRGV4. The CDR3 is made up of 12 amino acids. The germline V gene encodes CDR1 EGSTGY and CDR2 YDSYTSSV. The V gene end was trimmed by 2 bases and the J gene end by 6 bases; junction bases not matched to a gene: 4. The chain's CDR3 is CATWDEGYKKLF. The CDR3 nucleotides are TGTGCCACCTGGGATGAAGGTTATAAGAAACTCTTT.

With regard to this clone: Relative to the germline gene, one junction end is altered; a read error may explain this. The V call is TRGV2, the J call TRGJP2. TCRdb leaves out the J gene; it was filled in here by matching the DNA to germline. The CDR3 has 15 residues. The germline V gene encodes CDR1 EGSNGY and CDR2 YDSYNSKV. In DNA form, the CDR3 reads TGTGCCACCTGGGACGGGCGGGGCGGTGATCGGATCAAGACGTTT. Protein: CATWDGRGGDRIKTF.

J is TRGJ1 or TRGJ2 and V is TRGV2. CDR1 is EGSNGY, CDR2 YDSYNSKV, per germline. CDR3 size: 14 residues. V lost 1 base and J lost 4; bases outside the gene matches: 7. The CDR3 loop reads CATWDGSSYYKKLF. CDR3 nucleotide sequence: TGTGCCACCTGGGACGGCAGCTCATATTATAAGAAACTCTTT.

This rearrangement joins TRGV8 to TRGJ1 or TRGJ2. Here the J gene came from matching the DNA to germline, since TCRdb omits it. Germline CDR1 VENAVY, CDR2 YDSYNSRV. Germline trimming cut 12 bases from V and 7 bases from J; bases unmatched to any gene: 12. CDR3 size: 11 residues. The CDR3, as DNA: TGTGCCGCTGGGGAGGGGTATAAGAAACTCTTT. Protein product: CAAGEGYKKLF.

The rearrangement links TRGV3 to TRGJP2. TCRdb offers no J gene call, so here the DNA was matched to germline to obtain one. Germline V CDR1 and CDR2: VTNTFY, YDVSTARD (reference sequence). V shed 3 bases and J 3 bases; nucleotides not matched to a gene: 1. The CDR3 has 13 residues. CDR3 residues: CATWDRSDWIKTF. DNA of the CDR3: TGTGCCACCTGGGACCGTAGTGATTGGATCAAGACGTTT.

As to this clone: The junction shows a germline mismatch at one end, possibly a read error. This chain connects TRGV3 to TRGJ1 or TRGJ2. TCRdb offers no J gene call, so here the DNA was matched to germline to obtain one. Germline V lookup: CDR1 VTNTFY, CDR2 YDVSTARD (reference sequence). The CDR3 has 13 residues. DNA of the CDR3: TGTGCCACCTGGGACAGGATTTATCATAAGAAACTCTTT. Protein product: CATWDRIYHKKLF.

This clone has just a few counts. The chain uses TRGV8 and TRGJ1 or TRGJ2. No J gene was available from TCRdb, and it was assigned here by a germline match of the DNA. This CDR3 is built from 13 residues. Germline assignment: CDR1 VENAVY and CDR2 YDSYNSRV. Trimming removed 2 bases from V and 9 bases from J; junction bases left unmatched: 10. The CDR3 loop is CATWDISGRKKLF. CDR3 nucleotide sequence: TGTGCCACCTGGGATATATCGGGTCGTAAGAAACTCTTT.

The J gene is TRGJ1 or TRGJ2, the V gene TRGV3. The J gene comes from matching the DNA to germline here; TCRdb lacks it. This CDR3 comprises 14 residues. J gave up 5 bases and V 0 bases, and 7 bases lay outside the gene matches. The V gene's germline CDR1 is VTNTFY and CDR2 YDVSTARD (reference sequence). CDR3 amino acids: CATWDRPPDYKKLF. CDR3 DNA: TGTGCCACCTGGGACAGGCCCCCCGATTATAAGAAACTCTTT.

With respect to this clone: Other DNA sequences of this sample code for an identical CDR3. The chain couples TRGV2 to TRGJ1 or TRGJ2. TCRdb is silent on the J gene; assignment here came from matching the DNA to germline. The germline V gene has CDR1 EGSNGY and CDR2 YDSYNSKV. The CDR3 loop spans 13 amino acids. With V trimmed by 0 bases and J by 2 bases, 1 base remained unmatched. The CDR3, as DNA: TGTGCCACCTGGGACGGGCATTATTATAAGAAACTCTTT. Amino acid sequence: CATWDGHYYKKLF.

This clone was observed a handful of times. The DNA is omitted, as the CDR3 cannot be located on it reliably, and the CDR3 follows TCRdb's listing. V gene assignment gives TRGV9, but the J gene was left uncalled. From germline, CDR1 is GITISATS and CDR2 ISYDGTV (reference sequence). 10 amino acids form the CDR3, both terminal residues included. CDR3 protein: CALWGLGILF.

Regarding this clone: Other DNA sequences of this sample code for an identical CDR3. The chain joins TRGV8 to TRGJ1 or TRGJ2. The J gene, left out of TCRdb, was set here by checking the DNA against germline. Germline V gene lookup returns CDR1 VENAVY and CDR2 YDSYNSRV. V trimming: 4 bases; J trimming: 10 bases; junction bases outside the gene matches: 10. The CDR3 has 12 amino acids. CDR3 loop: CATWDSYPKKLF. The DNA for the CDR3 is TGTGCCACCTGGGACTCCTACCCGAAGAAACTCTTT.

The chain carries TRGV4 and TRGJ1 or TRGJ2. The J gene, absent from TCRdb, was called here by matching the DNA to germline. V gave up 0 bases and J gave up 12 bases; unmatched junction bases: 5. Germline V gives CDR1 EGSTGY, CDR2 YDSYTSSV. The CDR3 is 11 residues long. The CDR3 region is CATWDGPTKLF. The CDR3 DNA is TGTGCCACCTGGGATGGGCCTACGAAACTCTTT.